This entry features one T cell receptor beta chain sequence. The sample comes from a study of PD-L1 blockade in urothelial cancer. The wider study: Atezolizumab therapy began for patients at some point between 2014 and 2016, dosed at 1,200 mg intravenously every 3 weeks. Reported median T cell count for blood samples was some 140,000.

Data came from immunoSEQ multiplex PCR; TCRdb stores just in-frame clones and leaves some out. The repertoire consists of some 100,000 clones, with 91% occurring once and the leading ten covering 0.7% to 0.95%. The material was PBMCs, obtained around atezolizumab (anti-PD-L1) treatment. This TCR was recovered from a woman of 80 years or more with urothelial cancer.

CDR3 sequence reads: CASSHPRVRSSYNEQFF. DNA of the CDR3: TGTGCCAGTAGCCATCCCAGGGTCCGAAGCTCCTACAATGAGCAGTTCTTC. V and J are TRBV19 and TRBJ2-1, with D possibly TRBD1 on 5 matching bases. V gave up 6 bases and J gave up 0 bases, with 18 bases separating them. This CDR3 has 17 amino acids. CDR1 is LNHDA and CDR2 is SQIVND in the germline V gene (reference sequence).